This TCR beta chain was observed in a study of a mutant IDH1 vaccine in newly diagnosed glioma (dated by TCRdb to about 2021). Context from the whole study: Across visits V03 through V10, patients got a total of eight vaccinations, given in weeks 1, 3, 5, 7, 11, 15, 19 and 23. Vaccination was initiated 4-6 weeks after radiotherapy alone, or concurrently with temozolomide cycles in the chemotherapy-containing groups. Of the approximately 30 treated patients, roughly 60% were male and about 38% were female, and the mean age was 40.4 years. Prior to enrollment, standard therapy consisting of radiotherapy alone, temozolomide alone, or radiochemotherapy with temozolomide had been administered to patients, with the combination being received by most patients. Peripheral blood samples were drawn at six visits, namely V03 (baseline), V05, V07, V10, V12 and V13. Longitudinal TCRB deep sequencing was done for roughly 23 treated patients, wherever samples were available for exploratory analyses. What the research found in general, with its limitations: Vaccine-induced immune responses across multiple MHC alleles were detected in approximately 94% of patients. It was noted by the authors that analyses of patient blood samples could not be reproduced owing to sample limitations. No apparent relationship was observed between pseudoprogression and alterations in the top peripheral T cell clonotypes detected by TCRB sequencing. Selection of PBMC samples for TCRB deep sequencing was based on availability.

Sample time point, as interpreted from the label and publication: week 11, during vaccination. Each vaccine dose was 300 ug of a 20-mer mutant IDH1 peptide in Montanide, given subcutaneously with topical imiquimod. All donors had newly diagnosed IDH1-mutant astrocytomas of WHO grade 3 or 4 that showed loss of nuclear ATRX. The samples were drawn from NOA16, a multicentre, single-arm, open-label phase I trial in Germany that tested a mutant IDH1 peptide vaccine in humans for the first time. Genomic DNA for TCRB sequencing was extracted from EDTA blood using the DNeasy Blood and Tissue Kit. Concerning this clone: The antigen it binds to is not known. One base away there is no much larger clone; base qualities are not given.

The library was prepared using the immunoSEQ multiplex PCR assay. The hsTCRB Kit was used according to the manufacturer's protocol to amplify rearranged TCR beta chain sequences. An Illumina MiSeq was used to sequence the TCRB libraries. The paper's data handling went like this. The proprietary platform of the kit vendor was used for demultiplexing, trimming and gene mapping. TCRdb's version of the immuneACCESS table is confined to in-frame rearrangements and falls short of the full clone set. An unresolved V gene accounts for under half of the shortfall where checked; the remainder is of unknown origin. V and J calls and clone size are as listed in that table; D and trimming were resolved from the DNA. In this sample the table shows some 33,000 clones, around 80% of which occur a single time. Approximately 24% of the sample belongs to the ten largest clones. Inclusive of the bounding cysteine and phenylalanine, the CDR3 is 14 residues long. Kept here is only the CDR3 DNA, which spans 42 bases and is read in frame from base 1. Germline trimming amounts to 5 bases on V and 6 bases on J, with 4 as the count of junction bases outside the gene matches. The germline V gene (reference sequence) sets CDR1 to MNHEY and CDR2 to SMNVEV.

Specimen: PBMCs, collected from a glioma patient whose treatment included an IDH1 peptide vaccine. The rearranged chain carries TRBV27 and TRBJ2-3, and 11 junction bases match TRBD2. The sequence came from a man aged 25-45 years with glioma. The bases are TGTGCCAGCAGTCTAGCGGGAGGTTGGGATACGCAGTATTTT. This encodes CASSLAGGWDTQYF.